These T cell receptor beta chains were read from a single sample in a study of radiotherapy plus CTLA-4 blockade in lung cancer. The protocol was immunoSEQ multiplex PCR, while the TCRdb copy is restricted to in-frame clones and leaves out a portion. The table shows 90,000 to 100,000 clones, with 65% to 75% occurring only once. This specimen was peripheral blood, taken from a patient treated with radiotherapy plus ipilimumab. The receptors were gathered from a human donor with non-small cell lung cancer who had a partial response to radiotherapy plus ipilimumab. Some clones in this sample may be carry-over from other donors' samples. The CDR3 runs from the conserved cysteine through the conserved F or W. Fields, in order: CDR3 DNA, CDR3 protein, D gene, clone size, V gene, J gene. A D gene is named only where the DNA matches it firmly. Rows may omit the clone size; those that give it use once, few, many or a size class.

CDR3 DNA: TGTGCTAGTGGCAAGACTAGCGGGGGCCACGGGGAGCTGTTTTTT
CDR3 protein: CASGKTSGGHGELFF
D gene: TRBD2
clone size: .
V gene: TRBV12-5
J gene: TRBJ2-2

CDR3 DNA: TGTGCCAGCAGCACATCAGGACTAGCGTCATATGGCACAGATACGCAGTATTTT
CDR3 protein: CASSTSGLASYGTDTQYF
D gene: TRBD2
clone size: .
V gene: TRBV27
J gene: TRBJ2-3

CDR3 DNA: TGTGCCAGCAGCCAAGGTGTAGGGGCTACCTCCTACAATGAGCAGTTCTTC
CDR3 protein: CASSQGVGATSYNEQFF
D gene: .
clone size: .
V gene: TRBV4-2
J gene: TRBJ2-1

CDR3 DNA: TGTGCCAGCAGCCTCAGGACTAGCGGCCAGAGCTCCTACAATGAGCAGTTCTTC
CDR3 protein: CASSLRTSGQSSYNEQFF
D gene: TRBD2
clone size: .
V gene: TRBV7-2
J gene: TRBJ2-1

CDR3 DNA: TGTGCCTGGAGTGTACTAGGGAGCTATGGCTACACCTTC
CDR3 protein: CAWSVLGSYGYTF
D gene: .
clone size: .
V gene: TRBV30
J gene: TRBJ1-2

CDR3 DNA: TGTGCCAGCAGCTTCGGACAGGCGCCTAACACAGATACGCAGTATTTT
CDR3 protein: CASSFGQAPNTDTQYF
D gene: TRBD1
clone size: .
V gene: TRBV7-8
J gene: TRBJ2-3

CDR3 DNA: TGTGCCAGTAGCTACAGGGGGAGGAATGGAGATACGCAGTATTTT
CDR3 protein: CASSYRGRNGDTQYF
D gene: TRBD1
clone size: once
V gene: TRBV19
J gene: TRBJ2-3

CDR3 DNA: TGTGCCAGCAGTTACTCTATTTATGGGAGGAATGAGCAGTTCTTC
CDR3 protein: CASSYSIYGRNEQFF
D gene: .
clone size: .
V gene: TRBV6-5
J gene: TRBJ2-1

CDR3 DNA: TGTGCCAGCAGTCTCCCTACCACCGGAGTGTCTGGGGCCAACGTCCTGACTTTC
CDR3 protein: CASSLPTTGVSGANVLTF
D gene: .
clone size: once
V gene: TRBV9
J gene: TRBJ2-6

CDR3 DNA: TGTGCCACCTCAGGGGGCGCAGATACGCAGTATTTT
CDR3 protein: CATSGGADTQYF
D gene: TRBD1
clone size: .
V gene: TRBV6-4
J gene: TRBJ2-3

CDR3 DNA: TGTGCCAGCAGTTACGGGGGGAACGGGGCCAACGTCCTGACTTTC
CDR3 protein: CASSYGGNGANVLTF
D gene: .
clone size: .
V gene: TRBV6-6
J gene: TRBJ2-6

CDR3 DNA: TGTGCCAGCAGTATGCGGACAGGGCTAGGGGGCTACACCTTC
CDR3 protein: CASSMRTGLGGYTF
D gene: TRBD1
clone size: .
V gene: TRBV28
J gene: TRBJ1-2

CDR3 DNA: TGCGCCAGCAGCTTGAACGGGTGGGAGCAATACTTC
CDR3 protein: CASSLNGWEQYF
D gene: .
clone size: .
V gene: TRBV5-1
J gene: TRBJ2-7

CDR3 DNA: TGTGCCAGCAGGCTACAGGGTTCCTCCTACGAGCAGTACTTC
CDR3 protein: CASRLQGSSYEQYF
D gene: .
clone size: .
V gene: TRBV2
J gene: TRBJ2-7

CDR3 DNA: TGCGCCAGCAGCCTGGGACTAGCGGGGGGGCAGTCCCGGGAGCAGTTCTTC
CDR3 protein: CASSLGLAGGQSREQFF
D gene: TRBD2
clone size: .
V gene: TRBV5-1
J gene: TRBJ2-1

CDR3 DNA: TGTGCCAGCAGTGGAACTACCATCACCGGGGAGCTGTTTTTT
CDR3 protein: CASSGTTITGELFF
D gene: .
clone size: once
V gene: TRBV2
J gene: TRBJ2-2